This T cell receptor beta chain was identified during a study of CD8 T cells in Susac syndrome. Trimming took off 3 bases at V and 4 bases at J, with 13 bases between the two ends. CDR1 is MNHNS, CDR2 SASEGT, per germline. CDR3 size: 15 residues. The authors sequenced TCR beta from blood CD8+ and CD4+ T cells. TEMRA cells underwent FACS enrichment and CD8+ and CD4+ T cells underwent negative isolation. A quantity of roughly 0.5 to 1 ug RNA underwent reverse transcription using random hexamers. TCR beta CDR3 was amplified by immunoSEQ multiplex PCR. This amplification extended across 54 Vbeta and 13 Jbeta segments. TCRdb processed the immunoSEQ multiplex PCR reads anew with MiXCR; each CDR3 protein has one entry. The profile shows about 430,000 distinct CDR3 sequences, 85% to 90% of them singletons.

This sequence was found in a human donor with multiple sclerosis. The specimen sequenced was CD8+ T cells from PBMCs. V is TRBV6-1 and J is TRBJ1-5; unclear D gene. As DNA, the CDR3 is TGTGCCAGCAGTGATTTGACGGAAGATAATCAGCCCCAGCATTTT. Its translation: CASSDLTEDNQPQHF.